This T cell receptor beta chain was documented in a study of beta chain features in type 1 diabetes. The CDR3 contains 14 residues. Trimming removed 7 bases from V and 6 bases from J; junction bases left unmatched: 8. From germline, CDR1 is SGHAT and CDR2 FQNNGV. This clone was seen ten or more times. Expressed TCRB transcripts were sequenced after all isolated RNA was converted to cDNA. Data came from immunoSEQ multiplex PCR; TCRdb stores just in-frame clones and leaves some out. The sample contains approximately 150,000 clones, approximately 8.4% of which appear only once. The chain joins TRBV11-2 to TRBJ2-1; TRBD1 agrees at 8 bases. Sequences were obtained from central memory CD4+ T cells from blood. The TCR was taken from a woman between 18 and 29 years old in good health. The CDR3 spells CASTDRVDSNEQFF. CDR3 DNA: TGTGCCAGCACGGACAGGGTTGATAGCAATGAGCAGTTCTTC. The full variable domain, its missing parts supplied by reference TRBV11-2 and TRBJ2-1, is EAGVAQSPRYKIIEKRQSVAFWCNPISGHATLYWYQQILGQGPKLLIQFQNNGVVDDSQLPKDRFSAERLKGVDSTLKIQPAKLEDSAVYLCASTDRVDSNEQFFGPGTRLTVL.